The 26 T cell receptor beta chains presented below share a single source sample, sequenced in a study of cytomegalovirus exposure and HLA in healthy donors. The data were produced by immunoSEQ multiplex PCR, yet TCRdb's version contains in-frame clones alone and is incomplete. Among tens of thousands of clones listed, approximately 80% were seen once. The sequencing input was PBMCs. The source is a man aged 25-45 years in good health and CMV-seronegative.

This chain connects TRBV5-6 to TRBJ2-1, with TRBD1 as a possible D gene (6 bases). The CDR3 is made up of 16 amino acids. V was pared by 3 bases and J by 9 bases, with 22 bases between. Germline V gene lookup returns CDR1 SGHDT and CDR2 YYEEEE. The CDR3 nucleotides are TGTGCCAGCAGCTCAACCGGGACACCCAAGGGTAGTGAGCAGTTCTTC. Translation: CASSSTGTPKGSEQFF. Variable domain in full (rest from reference TRBV5-6 and TRBJ2-1): DAGVTQSPTHLIKTRGQQVTLRCSPKSGHDTVSWYQQALGQGPQFIFQYYEEEERQRGNFPDRFSGHQFPNYSSELNVNALLLGDSALYLCASSSTGTPKGSEQFFGPGTRLTVL.

This clone was seen a few times. The rearrangement links TRBV5-1 to TRBJ1-1; D not certain. The CDR3 is 11 amino acids. Per germline, CDR1 SGHRS and CDR2 YFSETQ. V dropped 7 bases and J dropped 1 base, with 5 bases sitting between them. The CDR3 region has the DNA TGCGCCAGCCGAGAGAACACTGAAGCTTTCTTT. Protein sequence: CASRENTEAFF. Full variable domain (rest looked up from reference TRBV5-1 and TRBJ1-1): KAGVTQTPRYLIKTRGQQVTLSCSPISGHRSVSWYQQTPGQGLQFLFEYFSETQRNKGNFPGRFSGRQFSNSRSEMNVSTLELGDSALYLCASRENTEAFFGQGTRLTVV.

This clone was seen a single time. The rearrangement uses TRBV2 and TRBJ2-2, with TRBD2 matching over 13 bases. Germline CDR1 SNHLY, CDR2 FYNNEI. This CDR3 has 16 residues. V trimming: 6 bases; J trimming: 2 bases; junction bases outside the gene matches: 3. The CDR3 DNA reads as TGTGCCAGCAGCGGACTAGCGGGGGTTAACACCGGGGAGCTGTTTTTT. Protein sequence: CASSGLAGVNTGELFF.

This chain joins TRBV18 and TRBJ2-1, with 7 bases that match TRBD1. The CDR3 contains 15 residues. Germline loops: CDR1 KGHSH, CDR2 LQKENI. The ends lost 3 bases at V and 6 bases at J; junction bases unmatched: 8. The DNA of the CDR3 is TGTGCCAGCTCACCCGACAGGGTTGGAGGCAATGAGCAGTTCTTC. It is translated as CASSPDRVGGNEQFF.

The V gene is TRBV2, the J gene TRBJ1-1; D possibly corresponds to TRBD1 (6 bases). The V gene lost 10 bases and the J gene lost 1 base, with 16 bases spanning the gap. The germline V gene encodes CDR1 SNHLY and CDR2 FYNNEI. The CDR3 covers 14 residues. The CDR3 here is CANPTGTKNTEAFF. The CDR3 region has the DNA TGTGCCAACCCAACCGGGACAAAGAACACTGAAGCTTTCTTT.

This chain uses TRBV5-1 with TRBJ2-5; 7 bases match TRBD1. CDR3 length equals 16 residues. V was pared by 0 bases and J by 3 bases, with 8 bases of the junction left unmatched. Germline V gene sequence: CDR1 SGHRS, CDR2 YFSETQ. The CDR3 here is CASSLALAGGEETQYF. The CDR3, as DNA: TGCGCCAGCAGCTTGGCTTTGGCAGGGGGAGAAGAGACCCAGTACTTC.

The V call is TRBV19, the J call TRBJ1-2; D remains unclear. The CDR3 contains 13 residues. Trimming cost V 3 bases and J 4 bases, with 9 bases left between them. Germline loops: CDR1 LNHDA, CDR2 SQIVND (reference sequence). The CDR3 DNA reads TGTGCCAGTAGTATGGCATCCTCCTATGGCTACACCTTC. Translating it yields CASSMASSYGYTF.

The V call is TRBV2, the J call TRBJ1-1; no firm D call. This CDR3 has 14 residues. Germline values: CDR1 SNHLY, CDR2 FYNNEI. The V and J ends lost 3 bases and 6 bases respectively, with 14 bases between them. CDR3 sequence: CASSDFGGRAEAFF. Here the CDR3 DNA reads TGTGCCAGCAGTGACTTTGGCGGGAGAGCTGAAGCTTTCTTT. Combining the CDR3 with reference TRBV2 and TRBJ1-1 gives the whole variable domain EPEVTQTPSHQVTQMGQEVILRCVPISNHLYFYWYRQILGQKVEFLVSFYNNEISEKSEIFDDQFSVERPDGSNFTLKIRSTKLEDSAMYFCASSDFGGRAEAFFGQGTRLTVV.

This clone has only one observation. The CDR3 nucleotides read TGTGCCAGCAGTTGGACCGACAGGGCGAACACAGATACGCAGTATTTT. It encodes CASSWTDRANTDTQYF. This chain links TRBV27 with TRBJ2-3, with 7 bases fitting TRBD1. V trimming: 4 bases; J trimming: 2 bases; junction bases outside the gene matches: 9. The CDR3 extends over 16 amino acids. Germline CDR1 MNHEY, CDR2 SMNVEV (reference sequence).

The V and J genes are TRBV6-1 and TRBJ2-3, with 9 bases matching TRBD2. V lost 10 bases and J lost 5; bases outside the gene matches: 7. Per the germline V gene, CDR1 is MNHNS and CDR2 is SASEGT. The CDR3 is made up of 13 amino acids. CDR3 amino acids: CAIPRREGDTQYF. The DNA for the CDR3 is TGTGCCATCCCGCGGCGGGAGGGAGATACGCAGTATTTT.

The rearrangement joins TRBV6-5 to TRBJ2-5, with TRBD1 matching 11 bases. CDR3 size: 15 residues. The V and J ends lost 6 bases and 6 bases, in that order; junction bases with no gene match: 9. The germline gives CDR1 MNHEY, CDR2 SVGAGI. The DNA of the CDR3 is TGTGCCAGCAGGGGGACAGGGGGGAGAGTACAGACCCAGTACTTC. Its protein product is CASRGTGGRVQTQYF.

The chain combines TRBV18 with TRBJ2-7; 10 bases are shared with TRBD2. The CDR3 runs 15 residues. Germline V lookup: CDR1 KGHSH, CDR2 LQKENI. V shed 5 bases and J 3 bases; nucleotides not matched to a gene: 7. In nucleotides, the CDR3 is TGTGCCAGCTCAGCAAAGGGACTAGCGAGCTACGAGCAGTACGTC. Encoded protein: CASSAKGLASYEQYV.

The genes are TRBV10-1 and TRBJ2-7; 9 nucleotides align to TRBD2. CDR3 length: 14 residues. Germline CDR1 WNHNN, CDR2 SYGVQD (reference sequence). Unmatched junction bases numbered 3, after V lost 3 bases and J lost 3 bases. The CDR3 protein is CASSDPLAGYEQYV. For the CDR3, the DNA is TGCGCCAGCAGTGACCCACTAGCGGGCTACGAGCAGTACGTC.

The chain joins TRBV2 to TRBJ1-4; a possible D gene is TRBD1 (5 bases). Germline V gene data show CDR1 as SNHLY and CDR2 as FYNNEI. This CDR3 region has 14 residues. With 6 bases removed from V and 8 bases from J, the gap between germline ends came to 16 bases. The DNA of the CDR3 is TGTGCCAGCAGGCCGGGGGGTCTTAGCGAAAAACTGTTTTTT. This gives the protein CASRPGGLSEKLFF.

V usage is TRBV5-4 and J usage is TRBJ2-1, with D perhaps matching TRBD1 (5 bases). V gave up 4 bases and J gave up 5 bases, with 16 bases separating them. The V gene's germline CDR1 is SGHNT and CDR2 YYREEE (reference sequence). The CDR3 covers 15 residues. CDR3 in amino acids: CASSPRVARDNEQFF. The CDR3 nucleotides are TGTGCCAGCAGCCCCAGGGTGGCCAGGGACAATGAGCAGTTCTTC. Drawing the rest from reference TRBV5-4 and TRBJ2-1, the complete variable domain is ETGVTQSPTHLIKTRGQQVTLRCSSQSGHNTVSWYQQALGQGPQFIFQYYREEENGRGNFPPRFSGLQFPNYSSELNVNALELDDSALYLCASSPRVARDNEQFFGPGTRLTVL.

V gene TRBV2 combines with J gene TRBJ1-5; no reliable D call. V shed 6 bases and J shed 6 bases, with 18 bases lying between them. Germline assignment: CDR1 SNHLY and CDR2 FYNNEI. The CDR3 runs to 15 residues. CDR3 loop: CASSLEIGVGQPQHF. Here the CDR3 DNA reads TGTGCCAGCAGCCTAGAAATCGGGGTGGGTCAGCCCCAGCATTTT.

This clone is categorized as medium-sized. The chain is built from TRBV9 and TRBJ2-1, with TRBD2 matching 15 bases. This CDR3 comprises 18 residues. Germline V gene data show CDR1 as SGDLS and CDR2 as YYNGEE. Trimming cost V 0 bases and J 9 bases; bases outside gene matches: 10. The CDR3 bases are TGTGCCAGCAGCGTAGGGACTAGCGGGGGGGCCACCTTCAGTGAGCAGTTCTTC. Amino acids: CASSVGTSGGATFSEQFF.

This clone has just one count. This chain connects TRBV11-3 to TRBJ2-3, with 10 bases fitting TRBD1. This CDR3 is 15 amino acids long. Germline lookup yields CDR1 SGHNT and CDR2 YENEEA. V was pared by 4 bases and J by 3 bases, with 4 bases of the junction left unmatched. In DNA, the CDR3 is TGTGCCAGCAGCTCCGGGACAGGGGTAACAGATACGCAGTATTTT. Protein: CASSSGTGVTDTQYF.

The table lists this clone with a count of one. This chain links TRBV9 with TRBJ1-4; tentative D call: TRBD1 (6 bases). CDR1 is SGDLS and CDR2 is YYNGEE in the germline V gene. V was cut by 5 bases and J by 0 bases, with 11 bases left in between. The CDR3 has 15 residues. CDR3 nucleotides: TGTGCCAGCAGTCGGAGGACAGCAACTAATGAAAAACTGTTTTTT. Amino acid sequence: CASSRRTATNEKLFF.

The chain employs TRBV9 and TRBJ2-1, with 11 bases lining up with TRBD2. This CDR3 region has 15 residues. The germline V gene encodes CDR1 SGDLS and CDR2 YYNGEE. Losses at the gene ends were 0 bases for V and 4 bases for J; bases not matched to a gene: 0. The CDR3 DNA reads as TGTGCCAGCAGCGTAGTAGCGGGGGGGTACAATGAGCAGTTCTTC. It codes for CASSVVAGGYNEQFF. The whole variable domain, remainder taken from reference TRBV9 and TRBJ2-1, is DSGVTQTPKHLITATGQRVTLRCSPRSGDLSVYWYQQSLDQGLQFLIQYYNGEERAKGNILERFSAQQFPDLHSELNLSSLELGDSALYFCASSVVAGGYNEQFFGPGTRLTVL.

This clone has more than one count but fewer than ten. The chain combines TRBV11-3 with TRBJ2-2, with 8 positions matching TRBD1. Per germline, CDR1 SGHNT and CDR2 YENEEA. The V gene end was trimmed by 5 bases and the J gene end by 1 base; junction bases not matched to a gene: 9. The CDR3 spans 17 residues. DNA of the CDR3: TGTGCCAGCAGCCGAGACAGGGGCCCTATGAACACCGGGGAGCTGTTTTTT. Translation gives CASSRDRGPMNTGELFF. The entire variable domain, with the rest obtained from reference TRBV11-3 and TRBJ2-2, is as follows: EAGVVQSPRYKIIEKKQPVAFWCNPISGHNTLYWYLQNLGQGPELLIRYENEEAVDDSQLPKDRFSAERLKGVDSTLKIQPAELGDSAVYLCASSRDRGPMNTGELFFGEGSRLTVL.

The V gene is TRBV5-1, the J gene TRBJ2-3, with 10 bases matching TRBD2. The CDR3 loop spans 14 amino acids. Germline V gene data show CDR1 as SGHRS and CDR2 as YFSETQ. The junction had 1 base not matched to a gene; V was cut back by 0 bases and J by 6 bases. CDR3 in DNA: TGCGCCAGCAGCTTGGGTAGCGGGAGGGATACGCAGTATTTT. Protein: CASSLGSGRDTQYF.

The DNA of the CDR3 is TGCGCCAGCAGCCGTAGTCACGGCAGGGAAGGGTATGGCTACACCTTC. This translates into CASSRSHGREGYGYTF. This chain connects TRBV4-3 to TRBJ1-2; D is possibly TRBD1 (5 bases). Trimming removed 4 bases from V and 5 bases from J, with 20 bases in between. This CDR3 comprises 16 residues. Germline V CDR1 and CDR2: LGHNA, YSLEER.

The gene calls are TRBV9 and TRBJ2-7, with 9 bases aligning to TRBD1. The CDR3 totals 17 residues. V lost 7 bases and J lost 5; bases outside the gene matches: 19. Germline V gene lookup returns CDR1 SGDLS and CDR2 YYNGEE. CDR3: CASWNRGRFRSKDEQYV. CDR3 sequence (DNA): TGTGCCAGCTGGAACAGGGGGCGATTCAGGTCTAAAGACGAGCAGTACGTC.

The chain carries TRBV6-1 and TRBJ1-5; 8 bases agree with TRBD1. The trim removed 7 bases at V and 4 bases at J, leaving 3 bases unmatched. CDR1 and CDR2 (germline): MNHNS, SASEGT. CDR3 length equals 13 residues. CDR3 sequence reads: CASTRTGNQPQHF. DNA for the CDR3: TGTGCCAGCACCCGGACAGGGAATCAGCCCCAGCATTTT.

The chain links TRBV5-1 to TRBJ1-6; D is uncertain. Trimming pared 6 bases from V and 7 bases from J, leaving 20 bases between. The germline gives CDR1 SGHRS, CDR2 YFSETQ. This CDR3 has 16 amino acids. CDR3 sequence reads: CASTWAPLRLNSPLHF. Written as DNA, the CDR3 is TGCGCCAGCACCTGGGCCCCCCTGCGACTAAATTCACCCCTCCACTTT.